The 7 T cell receptor beta chains below all came from one sample that was sequenced in a study of T-cell reconstitution after alpha-beta-depleted transplantation in children. The TCRbeta library was prepared with unique molecular identifiers. TCRdb redid the calling of the PCR reads with MiXCR, one entry per CDR3 protein. Among 200,000 to 300,000 distinct CDR3 sequences listed, about 25% were seen once. The input for sequencing was PBMCs, taken before TCRalphabeta/CD19-depleted stem cell transplant. The receptor set was obtained from a girl aged 2 to 10 with Fanconi anemia, due to receive a stem cell transplant.

This clonotype was picked up a small number of times. The V and J genes are TRBV5-1 and TRBJ1-5; a weak D match, TRBD1 (5 bases). Germline assignment: CDR1 SGHRS and CDR2 YFSETQ. V was pared by 4 bases and J by 1 base, with 12 bases between. This CDR3 has 15 amino acids. The CDR3 DNA reads TGCGCCAGCAGCAGGTGGGGCGCAAGCAATCAGCCCCAGCATTTT. It encodes CASSRWGASNQPQHF.

V is TRBV18 and J is TRBJ1-1, with a possible D match to TRBD1 (5 bases). Deletions cut 4 bases from V and 1 base from J, with 13 bases between. CDR3 length equals 15 residues. Germline V lookup: CDR1 KGHSH, CDR2 LQKENI. This CDR3 reads CASSRAIQGNTEAFF. In DNA form, the CDR3 reads TGTGCCAGCTCACGAGCTATTCAGGGGAACACTGAAGCTTTCTTT.

This clonotype was seen at least ten times. The rearrangement joins TRBV18 to TRBJ2-7; maybe TRBD1 (6 bases). V shed 2 bases and J shed 3 bases, with 17 bases lying between them. Germline V gene lookup returns CDR1 KGHSH and CDR2 LQKENI. The CDR3 extends over 16 amino acids. The CDR3 DNA reads as TGTGCCAGCTCACCAATTGCAGGACAGACATACTACGAGCAGTACTTC. Protein sequence: CASSPIAGQTYYEQYF.

V is TRBV20-1 and J is TRBJ2-7; D is perhaps TRBD2 (5 bases). This CDR3 is 14 amino acids long. Per germline, CDR1 DFQATT and CDR2 SNEGSKA (reference sequence). Trimming stripped 0 bases from V and 3 bases from J, with 12 bases between. The CDR3: CSARELRVYYEQYF. CDR3 sequence (DNA): TGCAGTGCTAGAGAGTTGCGGGTGTACTACGAGCAGTACTTC.

This clonotype has ten or more counts. The gene calls are TRBV28 and TRBJ2-3; tentatively, D is TRBD1 (5 bases). Germline V lookup: CDR1 MDHEN, CDR2 SYDVKM. Trimming pared 4 bases from V and 3 bases from J, leaving 11 bases between. This CDR3 region has 14 residues. The CDR3, as DNA: TGTGCCAGCAGTTGGTCCAGGGTAACAGATACGCAGTATTTT. It codes for CASSWSRVTDTQYF.

This clonotype has a count of ten or more. This chain connects TRBV29-1 to TRBJ2-7, with D maybe TRBD1 (6 bases). V lost 3 bases and J 2 bases, leaving 17 bases between the germline ends. The CDR3 covers 15 residues. Germline CDR1 reads SQVTM; CDR2 reads ANQGSEA. CDR3: CSVEGTTRSPYEQYF. DNA for the CDR3: TGCAGCGTTGAGGGGACAACGCGAAGTCCCTACGAGCAGTACTTC.

The V and J genes are TRBV5-5 and TRBJ2-2, with a possible D match to TRBD2 (6 bases). Trimming removed 2 bases at V and 1 base at J, with 12 bases between. Germline assignment: CDR1 SGHKS and CDR2 YYEKEE (reference sequence). The CDR3 is 16 amino acids. CDR3 nucleotide sequence: TGTGCCAGCAGCTTTTTGGTTAGCGGGAACACCGGGGAGCTGTTTTTT. This codes for CASSFLVSGNTGELFF.